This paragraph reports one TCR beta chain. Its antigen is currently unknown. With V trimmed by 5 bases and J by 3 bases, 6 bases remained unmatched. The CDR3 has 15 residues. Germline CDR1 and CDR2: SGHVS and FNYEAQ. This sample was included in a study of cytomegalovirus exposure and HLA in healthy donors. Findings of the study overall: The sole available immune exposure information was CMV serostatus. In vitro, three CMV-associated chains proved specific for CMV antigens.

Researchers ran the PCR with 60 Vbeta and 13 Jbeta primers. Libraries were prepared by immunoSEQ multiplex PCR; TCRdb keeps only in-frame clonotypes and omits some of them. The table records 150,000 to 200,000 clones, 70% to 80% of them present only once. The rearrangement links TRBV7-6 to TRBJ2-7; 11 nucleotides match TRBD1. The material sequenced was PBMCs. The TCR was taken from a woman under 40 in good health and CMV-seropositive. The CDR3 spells CASSLGQGANYEQYF. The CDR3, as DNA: TGTGCCAGCAGCCTAGGACAGGGGGCTAACTACGAGCAGTACTTC. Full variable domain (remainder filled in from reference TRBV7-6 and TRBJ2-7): GAGVSQSPRYKVTKRGQDVALRCDPISGHVSLYWYRQALGQGPEFLTYFNYEAQQDKSGLPNDRFSAERPEGSISTLTIQRTEQRDSAMYRCASSLGQGANYEQYFGPGTRLTVT.